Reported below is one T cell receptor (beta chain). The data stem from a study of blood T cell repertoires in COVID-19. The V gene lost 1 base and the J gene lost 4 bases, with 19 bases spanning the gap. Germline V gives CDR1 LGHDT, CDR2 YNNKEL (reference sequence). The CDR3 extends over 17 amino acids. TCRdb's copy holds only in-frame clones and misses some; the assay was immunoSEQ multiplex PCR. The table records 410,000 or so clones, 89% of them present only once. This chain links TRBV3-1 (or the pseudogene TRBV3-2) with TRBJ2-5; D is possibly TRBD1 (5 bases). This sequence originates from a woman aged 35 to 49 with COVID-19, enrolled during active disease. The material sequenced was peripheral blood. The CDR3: CASSQGGSPHSGETQYF. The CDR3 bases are TGTGCCAGCAGCCAAGGGGGCAGTCCCCATTCGGGAGAGACCCAGTACTTC.